The sample holds a few counts of the clone carrying this T cell receptor (beta chain). The antigen remains undetermined. Trimming at V came to 2 bases and at J to 2 bases, leaving 8 bases not matched to a gene. There are 19 residues in the CDR3. Germline V lookup: CDR1 MNHEY, CDR2 SVGAGI. This sample was taken from a study of vaccination and CD4 T cells after COVID-19. Study-level information: Convalescent donors totaled six males and four females, including two who were Hispanic. Stimulation of the cells used overlapping spike peptide pools from SARS-CoV-2 and from the common cold coronaviruses HCoV-NL63, HCoV-OC43 and HCoV-229E. Points from the study as a whole: Nearly all convalescent vaccine-specific clones, 304 of 307, recognized only SARS-CoV-2 spike.

Noted treatment: 10-day PBMC culture with coronavirus spike peptide pools or control peptides (ViraFEST assay). In the ViraFEST assay, peptide-pool expansion preceded TCR sequencing of expanded clonotypes. Sequenced with the Oncomine TCR Beta short-read assay was DNA taken from cultured CD4+ T cells. TCRdb analysed the PCR reads with MiXCR anew, one entry per CDR3 protein. Of around 13,000 distinct CDR3 sequences in the sample, about 51% are singletons; the top ten hold about 14%. The rearrangement links TRBV6-5 to TRBJ2-1, with 14 bases identical to TRBD2. This sequence was found in a human donor who had recovered from COVID-19. The material sequenced was CD4+ T cells from blood, cultured in vitro. DNA for the CDR3: TGTGCCAGCAGTTACGAGGCGACTAGCGGGAGGGCCACCTACAATGAGCAGTTCTTC. Protein sequence: CASSYEATSGRATYNEQFF.